This record covers a single T cell receptor delta chain. What it recognizes is unknown. Translating this DNA gives a protein that differs at residue 15 from the TCRdb one, which belongs to a much larger clone; a read error is likely, and the protein shown is this translation. Vgamma9/Vdelta2+ and Vdelta2-negative gammadelta T cells were flow-sorted from PBMC for bulk sequencing. This entry belongs to a study of γδ T cells in repeated Plasmodium falciparum infection. Regarding the study as a whole: Malian donors came from one small rural village, predominantly one ethnic group.

In germline, CDR1 is GEAIGNYY, CDR2 EKD. The CDR3 length is 21 residues. TCRdb repeated clone calling on the multiplex PCR reads with CATT. The sample holds approximately 90,000 delta-chain clones, 0.9% to 1% seen once. Sequencing was carried out using gamma-delta T cells from blood. The clonotype was recovered from a pool of human donors (malaria-infected and uninfected, not separated). This sequence joins TRDV2 and TRDJ3; 12 nucleotides match TRDD3. Assignment of the J gene here rests on matching the DNA to germline, because TCRdb gives none. This CDR3 reads CACDTGGLLGDTGWNTRQMFF. CDR3 nucleotide sequence: TGTGCCTGTGACACCGGGGGACTACTGGGGGATACTGGCTGGAACACCCGACAGATGTTTTTC.